Detailed here is one T cell receptor beta chain. The data originate from a study of blood T cells in healthy people across ages. Study-wide background: Template switching recovered approximately one barcoded beta molecule for every two T cells.

A second PCR of roughly 7 to 11 cycles used a sample-barcoded 5' primer and a J-beta primer mix. TCRdb itself ran the 5' RACE reads through MiXCR, one entry per CDR3 protein. The sample lists roughly 680,000 distinct CDR3 sequences; under 25% were seen once. The CDR3 consists of 13 residues. The V end was cut by 3 bases, the J end by 8 bases, with 13 bases between. CDR1 LNHDA and CDR2 SQIVND come from the germline V gene (reference sequence). Donors were healthy Caucasian individuals from Russia aged about 6 to 100. Collection of approximately 9.3 milliliters of peripheral blood was performed for each donor.

The V and J genes are TRBV19 and TRBJ1-2; D may be TRBD1 (6 bases). The clonotype comes from a man aged 65-85 years in good health. The sample comprised blood. The CDR3 loop reads CASSMDSRQGYTF. The CDR3 DNA reads TGTGCCAGTAGTATGGACAGCCGACAAGGCTACACCTTC.